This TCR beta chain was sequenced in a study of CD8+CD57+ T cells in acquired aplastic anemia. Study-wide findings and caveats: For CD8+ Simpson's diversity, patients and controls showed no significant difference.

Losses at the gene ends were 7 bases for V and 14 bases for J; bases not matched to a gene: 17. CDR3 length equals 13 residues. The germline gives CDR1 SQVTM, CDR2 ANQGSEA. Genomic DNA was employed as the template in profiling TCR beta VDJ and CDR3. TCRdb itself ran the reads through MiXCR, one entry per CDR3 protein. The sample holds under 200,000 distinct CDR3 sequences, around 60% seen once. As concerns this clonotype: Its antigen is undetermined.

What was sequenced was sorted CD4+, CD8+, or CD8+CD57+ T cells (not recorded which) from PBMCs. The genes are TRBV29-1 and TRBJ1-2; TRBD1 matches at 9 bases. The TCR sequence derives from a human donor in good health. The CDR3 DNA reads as TGCAGCGCTTACCTCCGGGACAGGGAGAGTGGAACCTTC. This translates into CSAYLRDRESGTF. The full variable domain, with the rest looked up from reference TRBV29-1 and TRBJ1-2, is SAVISQKPSRDICQRGTSLTIQCQVDSQVTMMFWYRQQPGQSLTLIATANQGSEATYESGFVIDKFPISRPNLTFSTLTVSNMSPEDSSIYLCSAYLRDRESGTFGSGTRLTVV.